What follows is one TCR beta chain and its context. Using immunoSEQ multiplex PCR, the repertoire was profiled, and TCRdb retains in-frame clones only, with some absent. The sample records roughly 14,000 clones, over 65% being singletons. This specimen belongs to a study of neoadjuvant anti-PD-1 for oral cavity cancer. Study-wide context: Patients without progression received a fourth nivolumab dose around day 43, then surgical resection on days 50-56.

V was clipped by 11 bases and J by 6 bases, with 14 bases between them. CDR1 is MNHEY and CDR2 is SMNVEV in the germline V gene (reference sequence). This CDR3 contains 12 residues. Time point indicated: after neoadjuvant nivolumab, at surgical resection. The patients had HPV-negative, locally advanced oral cavity squamous cell carcinoma. This chain connects TRBV27 to TRBJ1-5; D perhaps matches TRBD1 (6 bases). Specimen: PBMCs, collected after nivolumab (anti-PD-1) treatment. The sequence was collected from a person aged 35-80 years with oral cavity squamous cell carcinoma. The CDR3 loop is CAVGGLGQPQHF. The CDR3 nucleotides read TGTGCCGTAGGGGGTCTCGGTCAGCCCCAGCATTTT.